This is a list of T cell receptor beta chains from one sample in a study of tumor and adjacent non-tumor tissue in lung cancer. MiXCR, run by TCRdb on the multiplex PCR reads, gives a single entry per CDR3 protein. The repertoire consists of tens of thousands of distinct CDR3 sequences, with about 66% occurring once and the leading ten covering about 17%. The sequenced sample was lung tumor tissue. These receptors were taken from a man in his 60s with non-small cell lung cancer. Each CDR3 is given with its conserved first and last residue. Each record gives: CDR3 DNA, CDR3 protein, D gene, clone size, V gene, J gene. D genes are given only for firm matches. Only some rows state a clone size, as once, few, many or a class for expanded clones.

TGCGCCAACAGTGAATTGGGGGTGGGGAGGGATCGCGAGCAGTACTTC	CANSELGVGRDREQYF	TRBD2	.	TRBV10-1	TRBJ2-7
TGCAGCGTCAGGGAAGGAGAGACCCAGTACTTC	CSVREGETQYF	.	many	TRBV29-1	TRBJ2-5
TGCAGCACAACCGGGACAGGGGGCATGATCCAAGAGACCCAGTACTTC	CSTTGTGGMIQETQYF	TRBD1	many	TRBV29-1	TRBJ2-5
TGTGCCAGTAGTACCTGGATGAGGGGGGAAGTAGATACGCAGTATTTT	CASSTWMRGEVDTQYF	.	.	TRBV19	TRBJ2-3
TGTGCCAGCATCCAACAGGGTTCTTGGGCCAACGTCTTGACTTTC	CASIQQGSWANVLTF	.	.	TRBV11-3	TRBJ2-6
TGCAGCGTTGAAGGTGACCTCAAGGTTAGCTCCTACAATGAGCAGTCCTTC	CSVEGDLKVSSYNEQSF	.	.	TRBV29-1	TRBJ2-1
TGTGCCAGCAGCCTGGGTGATACGCAGTATTTT	CASSLGDTQYF	.	medium-sized	TRBV4-2	TRBJ2-3
TGTGCCAGCGCGGGGGGGTCCACAGATACGCAGTATTTT	CASAGGSTDTQYF	TRBD2	.	TRBV7-8	TRBJ2-3
TGTGTCAGCGCGTTTGGACAGAACAATTCACCCCTCCAATTT	CVSAFGQNNSPLQF	.	.	TRBV6-5	TRBJ1-6
TGTGCCAGCAATTGGGGGGGCAGGGGGAACACCGGGGAGCTGTTTTTT	CASNWGGRGNTGELFF	.	many	TRBV6-1	TRBJ2-2
TGCAGTGCTAGAACCGGCCTTCTTATCGAGCAGTACTTC	CSARTGLLIEQYF	.	.	TRBV20-1	TRBJ2-7
TGCAGCGTCTCCGATAGCGGGAGCCCCTACGAGCAGTACTTC	CSVSDSGSPYEQYF	TRBD2	many	TRBV29-1	TRBJ2-7
TGTGCCAGCAGTTTAAGCGGACAACTTATCTATGGCTACACCTTC	CASSLSGQLIYGYTF	.	many	TRBV28	TRBJ1-2
TGCGCCAGCAGCACTAGCACCGGGTCGAGGTGTGAAAAACTGCTTTTT	CASSTSTGSRCEKLLF	.	.	TRBV4-3	TRBJ1-4
TGTGCCAGCAGCTCCGCTGGTGTCAGCCGCGAGCAATACTTC	CASSSAGVSREQYF	.	.	TRBV11-2	TRBJ2-7
TGCAGTGCGCCACATGGGACAGTGTGCATAAATACGCAGTATTTT	CSAPHGTVCINTQYF	TRBD1	once	TRBV20-1	TRBJ2-3
TGTGCTAGCAGCTTAACTAACCGGGCAGAGACCCAGTACTTC	CASSLTNRAETQYF	.	few	TRBV7-7	TRBJ2-5
TGTGCAAGCTGCTTAAGCACTAGTCTCTACAATGAGCAGTTCTTC	CASCLSTSLYNEQFF	.	.	TRBV11-2	TRBJ2-1
TGTGCAAGCAGGGAGGTCAGGGGGGTCTATGGTTACACCTTC	CASREVRGVYGYTF	TRBD1	once	TRBV13	TRBJ1-2
TGTGCCAGTAGACAAGATCGTGGCCGGAATCAGCCCCAGCATTTT	CASRQDRGRNQPQHF	.	few	TRBV4-2	TRBJ1-5
TGCGCCAGCAGGGGTAGCGGGGGCCTAGCCAAAAACATTCAGTACTTC	CASRGSGGLAKNIQYF	TRBD2	.	TRBV10-2	TRBJ2-4
TGTGCCAGCAGCACCCAAGTAATAGCGGGGGACAATGAGCAGTTCTTC	CASSTQVIAGDNEQFF	TRBD2	.	TRBV6-2/TRBV6-3	TRBJ2-1
TGTGCCAGCAGTGGAGTGGAAAACACCATATATTTT	CASSGVENTIYF	.	.	TRBV12-3/TRBV12-4	TRBJ1-3
TGTGTCATCAGTGTTGCGGGGGGCCAATCCTACGAGCTGTACTTC	CVISVAGGQSYELYF	TRBD2	.	TRBV10-3	TRBJ2-7
TGCAGCCACAGCTACAATGAACAGTTCTTC	CSHSYNEQFF	.	.	TRBV29-1	TRBJ2-1
TGTGCCAACAGTGTATTACCCGGGGAGCTGTTTTTT	CANSVLPGELFF	.	.	TRBV2	TRBJ2-2
TGTGCCAGCAGCCCGGCTAGACAGTCCACTTTATACGATGGCTACACCTTC	CASSPARQSTLYDGYTF	.	many	TRBV5-4	TRBJ1-2
TGTGCCAGCAGCCAATGGGACGGCGGCGGTTTTATGCAGTATTTT	CASSQWDGGGFMQYF	.	.	TRBV5-4	TRBJ2-3
TGTGCCGACAGTCGGGACACAAGCTCCTACAATGAGCAGTTCTTC	CADSRDTSSYNEQFF	.	.	TRBV6-5	TRBJ2-1
TGTGCCAGCAGCCCAGGGACAGGGGGCGTTGCCTATGGCTACACCTTC	CASSPGTGGVAYGYTF	TRBD1	.	TRBV6-6	TRBJ1-2
TGCGCCAGCAGGCCCTGGACAGGGGCTATGCTCTTC	CASRPWTGAMLF	TRBD1	.	TRBV12-3/TRBV12-4	TRBJ2-1
TGTGCCACCAGTTACAGGTTCGAGCAGTTCTTC	CATSYRFEQFF	.	.	TRBV6-2/TRBV6-3	TRBJ2-1
TGTCTCAGCAGCTTAAACGGGCAGGAGGTGTTGAACACTGAAGCTTTCTTT	CLSSLNGQEVLNTEAFF	.	.	TRBV11-3	TRBJ1-1
TGTGCCATCAGCCAAGATCGGGGACAGGGGGCCCGGAACACTGAAGCCTTCTTT	CAISQDRGQGARNTEAFF	TRBD1	.	TRBV4-2	TRBJ1-1
TGCAGCGTGGGACTATCGTCGAATCAGCCCCAGTATTTT	CSVGLSSNQPQYF	TRBD2	.	TRBV29-1	TRBJ2-3
TGTACCAGCAGTCGGACAGGGATACAAGAGACCCAGTACTTC	CTSSRTGIQETQYF	TRBD1	.	TRBV6-1	TRBJ2-5
TGTGCCACCAGCATACAGCGGTCCAACACAGATACGAAGTATTTT	CATSIQRSNTDTKYF	.	.	TRBV15	TRBJ2-3
TGTGCCAGCAGTTGGGTGGAAAACACCATATATTTT	CASSWVENTIYF	.	.	TRBV12-3/TRBV12-4	TRBJ1-3
TGTGCCAGCAGCTCGTCTAGCGGCTACTATGAGCAGTACTTC	CASSSSSGYYEQYF	TRBD2	.	TRBV5-4	TRBJ2-7